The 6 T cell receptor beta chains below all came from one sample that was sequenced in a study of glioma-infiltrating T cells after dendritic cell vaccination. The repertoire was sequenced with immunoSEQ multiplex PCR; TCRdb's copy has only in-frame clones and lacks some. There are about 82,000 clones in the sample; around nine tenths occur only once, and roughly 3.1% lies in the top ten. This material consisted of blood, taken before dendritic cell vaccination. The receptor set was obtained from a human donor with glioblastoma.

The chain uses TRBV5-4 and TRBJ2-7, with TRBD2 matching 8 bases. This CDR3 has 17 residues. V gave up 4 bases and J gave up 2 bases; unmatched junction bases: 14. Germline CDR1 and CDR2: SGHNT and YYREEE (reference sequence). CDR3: CASSQDIAGLLTYEQYF. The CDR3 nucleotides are TGTGCCAGCAGCCAAGATATAGCGGGACTACTTACCTACGAGCAGTACTTC.

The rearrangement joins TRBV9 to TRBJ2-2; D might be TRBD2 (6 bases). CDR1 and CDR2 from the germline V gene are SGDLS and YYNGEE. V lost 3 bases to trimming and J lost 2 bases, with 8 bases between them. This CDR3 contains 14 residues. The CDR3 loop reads CASSGSGNTGELFF. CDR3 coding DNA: TGTGCCAGCAGCGGTAGCGGAAACACCGGGGAGCTGTTTTTT.

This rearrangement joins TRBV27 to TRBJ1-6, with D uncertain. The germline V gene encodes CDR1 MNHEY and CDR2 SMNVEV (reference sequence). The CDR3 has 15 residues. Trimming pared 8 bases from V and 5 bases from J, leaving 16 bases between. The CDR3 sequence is CASRMRNNDNSPLHF. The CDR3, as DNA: TGTGCCAGCCGAATGCGCAATAACGATAATTCACCCCTCCACTTT.

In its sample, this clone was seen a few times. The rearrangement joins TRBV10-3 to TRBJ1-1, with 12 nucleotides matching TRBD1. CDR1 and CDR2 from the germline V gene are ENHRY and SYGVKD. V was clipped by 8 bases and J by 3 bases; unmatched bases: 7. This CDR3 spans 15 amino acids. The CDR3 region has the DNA TGTGCCATCCTCCGGGACAGGGGGCTGGACACTGAAGCTTTCTTT. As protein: CAILRDRGLDTEAFF.

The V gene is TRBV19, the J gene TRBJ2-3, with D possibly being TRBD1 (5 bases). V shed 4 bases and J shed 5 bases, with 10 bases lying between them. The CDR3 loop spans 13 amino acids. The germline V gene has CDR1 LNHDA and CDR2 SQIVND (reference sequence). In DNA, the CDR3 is TGTGCCAGTAGTACAGGGTATGGAGATACGCAGTATTTT. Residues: CASSTGYGDTQYF. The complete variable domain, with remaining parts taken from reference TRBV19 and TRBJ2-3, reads DGGITQSPKYLFRKEGQNVTLSCEQNLNHDAMYWYRQDPGQGLRLIYYSQIVNDFQKGDIAEGYSVSREKKESFPLTVTSAQKNPTAFYLCASSTGYGDTQYFGPGTRLTVL.

CDR3 nucleotide sequence: TGTGCCTGGAGTGGTGGGGACAGGGGGAGCGACACCATATATTTT. Protein product: CAWSGGDRGSDTIYF. The chain combines TRBV30 with TRBJ1-3; 11 nucleotides agree with TRBD1. V lost 1 base to trimming and J lost 8 bases; unmatched junction nucleotides: 7. The germline gives CDR1 GTSNPN, CDR2 SVGIG (reference sequence). This CDR3 comprises 15 residues.